Each of the 24 T cell receptor beta chains below was sequenced from the same sample in a study of PD-1 blockade in classical Hodgkin lymphoma. TCRdb's table, derived via immunoSEQ multiplex PCR, lists solely in-frame clones and lacks some. The sample holds some 95,000 clones, about 88% seen once. Each of the patients experienced relapse following autologous stem cell transplantation, and their brentuximab vedotin exposure differed. This material consisted of peripheral blood mononuclear cells (PBMCs), taken before the second cycle of nivolumab. These receptors were obtained from a human donor with classical Hodgkin lymphoma.

The rearrangement links TRBV6-5 to TRBJ1-5, with TRBD1 matching 8 bases. The CDR3 has 14 amino acids. The germline V gene encodes CDR1 MNHEY and CDR2 SVGAGI. V was pared by 6 bases and J by 0 bases, with 1 base of the junction left unmatched. DNA of the CDR3: TGTGCCAGCAGAGACAGGGGTAGCAATCAGCCCCAGCATTTT. Residues: CASRDRGSNQPQHF.

CDR3 region: CASRLNFQDYEQYF. DNA of the CDR3: TGTGCCAGCAGATTAAACTTTCAAGACTACGAGCAGTACTTC. The chain links TRBV6-5 to TRBJ2-7; no firm D call. V was cut by 6 bases and J by 3 bases, with 15 bases left in between. The germline V gene has CDR1 MNHEY and CDR2 SVGAGI. The CDR3 is 14 amino acids.

The chain employs TRBV28 and TRBJ2-3; D ambiguous. The germline gives CDR1 MDHEN, CDR2 SYDVKM. The CDR3 is 15 residues long. Trimming removed 3 bases from V and 0 bases from J, with 10 bases in between. The CDR3 sequence: CASSFLKSSTDTQYF. CDR3 DNA: TGTGCCAGCAGTTTTTTAAAATCTAGCACAGATACGCAGTATTTT.

The chain recombines TRBV18 with TRBJ1-5, with D tentatively TRBD1 (5 bases). Germline V gene lookup returns CDR1 KGHSH and CDR2 LQKENI. The CDR3 runs to 15 residues. Trimming took 2 bases from V and 5 from J, leaving 13 bases between them. CDR3 nucleotides: TGTGCCAGCTCACCAGGGGGGAGGGGAGATCAGCCCCAGCATTTT. Translating gives CASSPGGRGDQPQHF.

The chain joins TRBV7-9 to TRBJ2-1; 8 bases match TRBD2. Germline V gives CDR1 SEHNR, CDR2 FQNEAQ (reference sequence). CDR3 size: 18 residues. V gave up 2 bases and J gave up 4 bases; unmatched junction bases: 13. In nucleotides, the CDR3 is TGTGCCAGCAGCTTAAGCCTAGCGGGCCGGGGGGCTTACAATGAGCAGTTCTTC. Translating it yields CASSLSLAGRGAYNEQFF.

The V and J genes are TRBV28 and TRBJ1-4, with D tentatively TRBD1 (5 bases). The germline V gene encodes CDR1 MDHEN and CDR2 SYDVKM. V was trimmed by 3 bases and J by 4 bases, leaving 9 bases between them. The CDR3 totals 14 residues. The CDR3 bases are TGTGCCAGCAGTTTTGTACAGGTTAATGAAAAACTGTTTTTT. This sequence encodes CASSFVQVNEKLFF.

Only a few counts were recorded for this clone. This rearrangement joins TRBV28 to TRBJ2-2; TRBD1 is a possible D gene (5 bases). The CDR3 contains 14 residues. Germline V gene data show CDR1 as MDHEN and CDR2 as SYDVKM. The V gene lost 4 bases and the J gene lost 1 base, with 7 bases spanning the gap. CDR3 sequence: CASSSGQNTGELFF. The CDR3 DNA reads as TGTGCCAGCAGTTCAGGGCAGAACACCGGGGAGCTGTTTTTT.

The CDR3 spells CASSSLAGGPNTGELFF. CDR3 bases: TGTGCCAGCAGCTCACTAGCGGGGGGACCAAACACCGGGGAGCTGTTTTTT. The chain combines TRBV7-6 with TRBJ2-2; 12 bases are shared with TRBD2. V lost 4 bases to trimming and J lost 2 bases; unmatched junction nucleotides: 5. This CDR3 spans 17 amino acids. Germline V gene sequence: CDR1 SGHVS, CDR2 FNYEAQ. Together with reference TRBV7-6 and TRBJ2-2, the CDR3 gives the full variable domain: GAGVSQSPRYKVTKRGQDVALRCDPISGHVSLYWYRQALGQGPEFLTYFNYEAQQDKSGLPNDRFSAERPEGSISTLTIQRTEQRDSAMYRCASSSLAGGPNTGELFFGEGSRLTVL.

The V gene is TRBV5-6, the J gene TRBJ1-1; D unresolved. Germline loops: CDR1 SGHDT, CDR2 YYEEEE. The CDR3 has 13 residues. V gave up 0 bases and J gave up 5 bases, with 8 bases separating them. The CDR3 region has the DNA TGTGCCAGCAGCTTGGCCCAAAGGACTGAAGCTTTCTTT. It encodes CASSLAQRTEAFF. The full variable domain, completed using reference TRBV5-6 and TRBJ1-1, is DAGVTQSPTHLIKTRGQQVTLRCSPKSGHDTVSWYQQALGQGPQFIFQYYEEEERQRGNFPDRFSGHQFPNYSSELNVNALLLGDSALYLCASSLAQRTEAFFGQGTRLTVV.

DNA of the CDR3: TGTGCCAGCAGGAGTAATTACGAGCAGTACTTC. Translating it yields CASRSNYEQYF. V and J are TRBV2 and TRBJ2-5, with D unclear. Matching the DNA end better, TRBJ2-7 makes the J call doubtful. Germline loops: CDR1 SNHLY, CDR2 FYNNEI. The CDR3 runs to 11 residues.

This sequence joins TRBV28 and TRBJ2-2; 7 bases fit TRBD1. The germline V gene has CDR1 MDHEN and CDR2 SYDVKM. V was clipped by 3 bases and J by 5 bases; unmatched bases: 3. The CDR3 covers 14 residues. The CDR3 DNA is TGTGCCAGCAGTTTGTCAGGGGGAACCGGGGAGCTGTTTTTT. Protein product: CASSLSGGTGELFF.

This chain joins TRBV11-2 and TRBJ2-1, with D perhaps matching TRBD2 (6 bases). The CDR3 runs to 15 residues. Germline CDR1 reads SGHAT; CDR2 reads FQNNGV. V gave up 9 bases and J gave up 1 base, with 16 bases separating them. The CDR3 protein is CASSLAGRSYNEQFF. In DNA form, the CDR3 reads TGTGCCAGTTCTCTGGCGGGAAGGTCCTACAATGAGCAGTTCTTC.

This chain joins TRBV7-9 and TRBJ1-5; 7 nucleotides agree with TRBD1. This CDR3 is 14 amino acids long. The J segment lost 3 bases and the V segment lost 5 bases, leaving 4 bases of the junction unmatched. From germline, CDR1 is SEHNR and CDR2 FQNEAQ (reference sequence). CDR3 in amino acids: CASSQGGNNQPQHF. Written as DNA, the CDR3 is TGTGCCAGCAGCCAGGGGGGGAACAATCAGCCCCAGCATTTT.

The chain employs TRBV27 and TRBJ2-2; 8 bases fit TRBD2. This CDR3 has 15 residues. Germline V gives CDR1 MNHEY, CDR2 SMNVEV (reference sequence). The V segment lost 3 bases and the J segment 5 bases; nucleotides outside the gene matches: 5. The CDR3 DNA is TGTGCCAGCAGTTTGGCGGGAGGACGGACCGGGGAGCTGTTTTTT. Translation: CASSLAGGRTGELFF.

The chain has TRBV10-3 and TRBJ1-1; D might be TRBD1 (6 bases). V dropped 3 bases and J dropped 1 base, with 15 bases sitting between them. Germline values: CDR1 ENHRY, CDR2 SYGVKD. The CDR3 consists of 16 residues. For the CDR3, the DNA is TGTGCCATCAGTGACGAACCGGGGGCAACGAACACTGAAGCTTTCTTT. This codes for CAISDEPGATNTEAFF.

The chain is built from TRBV6-6 and TRBJ2-1; a weak D match, TRBD1 (5 bases). CDR1 and CDR2 (germline): MNHNY, SVGAGI (reference sequence). V was shortened by 6 bases and J by 8 bases, with 11 bases between the two germline ends. The CDR3 has 12 residues. The CDR3 sequence: CASSRRADEQFF. As DNA, the CDR3 is TGTGCCAGCAGCCGCAGGGCAGATGAGCAGTTCTTC.

V usage is TRBV5-8 and J usage is TRBJ1-4; unclear D gene. The CDR3 runs 15 residues. V lost 2 bases, J lost 0 bases, and 8 bases lay in between. Germline lookup yields CDR1 SGHTS and CDR2 YDEGEE. CDR3 region: CASSLLGTTNEKLFF. CDR3 coding DNA: TGTGCCAGCAGCTTATTAGGAACAACTAATGAAAAACTGTTTTTT.

This clone was seen a few times. V and J are TRBV10-2 and TRBJ2-1; 12 bases line up with TRBD2. CDR1 and CDR2 from the germline V gene are WSHSY and SAAADI. The CDR3 is made up of 13 amino acids. The ends lost 8 bases at V and 6 bases at J; junction bases unmatched: 2. CDR3 residues: CASGLAGTNEQFF. CDR3 bases: TGCGCCAGCGGACTAGCGGGGACCAATGAGCAGTTCTTC.

The sample holds one count of this clone. This sequence joins TRBV28 and TRBJ2-7; D might be TRBD1 (6 bases). This CDR3 is 14 amino acids long. Germline CDR1 and CDR2: MDHEN and SYDVKM. Trimming removed 4 bases from V and 0 bases from J, with 10 bases in between. The CDR3: CASSSGALSYEQYF. For the CDR3, the DNA is TGTGCCAGCAGTTCAGGGGCCCTCTCCTACGAGCAGTACTTC.

This rearrangement joins TRBV27 to TRBJ2-7; D not resolved. The CDR3 runs 10 residues. V lost 8 bases and J 5 bases, leaving 7 bases between the germline ends. Germline CDR1 is MNHEY and CDR2 is SMNVEV (reference sequence). The CDR3: CASPFHEQYF. CDR3 sequence (DNA): TGTGCCAGCCCGTTTCACGAGCAGTACTTC.

This clone appeared once. The V call is TRBV4-2, the J call TRBJ2-3, with 9 bases fitting TRBD1. The germline V gene encodes CDR1 LGHNA and CDR2 YNFKEQ. Trimming took 0 bases from V and 4 from J; bases not matched to a gene: 5. This CDR3 has 16 amino acids. This CDR3 reads CASSQEGTGRADTQYF. For the CDR3, the DNA is TGTGCCAGCAGCCAAGAAGGGACAGGGCGGGCAGATACGCAGTATTTT.

The chain couples TRBV18 to TRBJ2-3, with D perhaps given as TRBD1 or TRBD2 (5 bases each). CDR1 KGHSH and CDR2 LQKENI come from the germline V gene. Trimming took off 2 bases at V and 8 bases at J, with 11 bases between the two ends. The CDR3 has 13 residues. CDR3 sequence: CASSPGDGITQYF. CDR3 in DNA: TGTGCCAGCTCACCAGGGGACGGGATTACGCAGTATTTT.

This chain connects TRBV28 to TRBJ1-1; 7 bases are shared with TRBD1. Per the germline V gene, CDR1 is MDHEN and CDR2 is SYDVKM. V dropped 8 bases and J dropped 2; count of bases not matched to a gene: 5. The CDR3 is made up of 13 amino acids. CDR3 protein: CASRRTGNTEAFF. The CDR3 DNA sequence: TGTGCCAGCCGCAGGACAGGAAACACTGAAGCTTTCTTT.

The gene calls are TRBV13 and TRBJ2-1, with 11 bases matching TRBD2. Germline lookup yields CDR1 PRHDT and CDR2 FYEKMQ (reference sequence). V shed 5 bases and J 8 bases; nucleotides not matched to a gene: 11. This CDR3 spans 16 amino acids. The CDR3 region is CASSPGTSGQWDEQFF. The CDR3 DNA reads TGTGCCAGCAGCCCCGGGACTAGCGGACAATGGGATGAGCAGTTCTTC.